Listed below are T cell receptor beta chains from one sample, sequenced in a study of Ad26.COV2.S vaccination and SARS-CoV-2 variants. TCRdb keeps only in-frame clones here, not all; method: immunoSEQ multiplex PCR. The table lists fewer than 900,000 clones, roughly nine tenths of them singletons. Source: peripheral blood, taken in a trial of Ad26.COV2.S vaccine versus placebo. These receptors all stem from a person between 18 and 65 years old who received the Ad26.COV2.S COVID-19 vaccine or a placebo. Both conserved end residues are part of each CDR3. Fields, in order: CDR3 DNA, CDR3 protein, J gene, clone size, D gene, V gene. The D gene is left open where the match is weak. Size values are once, few and many counts, or a class for expanded clones, and some rows have none.

CDR3 DNA: TGTGCCAGCAGTTACCAAAATCGGCAGGGCTACACCTTC
CDR3 protein: CASSYQNRQGYTF
J gene: TRBJ1-2
clone size: .
D gene: .
V gene: TRBV6-5

CDR3 DNA: TGCAGCGTTGGGGACAGGGTGGATACGCAGTATTTT
CDR3 protein: CSVGDRVDTQYF
J gene: TRBJ2-3
clone size: .
D gene: TRBD1
V gene: TRBV29-1

CDR3 DNA: TGTGCCAGCAGCCCCGGGACGGACTTAGCCAAAAACATTCAGTACTTC
CDR3 protein: CASSPGTDLAKNIQYF
J gene: TRBJ2-4
clone size: .
D gene: .
V gene: TRBV7-9

CDR3 DNA: TGTGCCAGCAGTTTCGAAGGGGGGTACAGAAATGAGCAGTTCTTC
CDR3 protein: CASSFEGGYRNEQFF
J gene: TRBJ2-1
clone size: .
D gene: .
V gene: TRBV27

CDR3 DNA: TGTGCCAGTAGTATTTGGGGACTAGCGGCATCCGGGGAGCTGTTTTTT
CDR3 protein: CASSIWGLAASGELFF
J gene: TRBJ2-2
clone size: .
D gene: TRBD2
V gene: TRBV19

CDR3 DNA: TGTGCCAGTGTTAGAACCGGGGAGCTGTTTTTT
CDR3 protein: CASVRTGELFF
J gene: TRBJ2-2
clone size: .
D gene: .
V gene: TRBV7-9

CDR3 DNA: TGTGCCAGCAGCTTGGGACTAGCGGGAGTGATTTGGTCCTACGAGCAGTACTTC
CDR3 protein: CASSLGLAGVIWSYEQYF
J gene: TRBJ2-7
clone size: .
D gene: TRBD2
V gene: TRBV5-5

CDR3 DNA: TGCGCCAGCAGTGAACCTCGGGACAGGGACTCCCCCGGGGAGCTGTTTTTT
CDR3 protein: CASSEPRDRDSPGELFF
J gene: TRBJ2-2
clone size: .
D gene: TRBD1
V gene: TRBV10-1

CDR3 DNA: TGCAGCGTCTACCGAGGCCCAGAGACCCAGTACTTC
CDR3 protein: CSVYRGPETQYF
J gene: TRBJ2-5
clone size: once
D gene: .
V gene: TRBV29-1

CDR3 DNA: TGCGCCAGCAGCCCGGGGGAGGGGACTGGCTACGAGCAGTACTTC
CDR3 protein: CASSPGEGTGYEQYF
J gene: TRBJ2-7
clone size: .
D gene: TRBD2
V gene: TRBV5-1

CDR3 DNA: TGTGCCAGCAGCTTAGTATGGGGATCCGGAAACACCATATATTTT
CDR3 protein: CASSLVWGSGNTIYF
J gene: TRBJ1-3
clone size: .
D gene: .
V gene: TRBV7-9

CDR3 DNA: TGTGCCAGCAGCCCGGAGACTAGCGGGGGGTACAATGAGCAGTTCTTC
CDR3 protein: CASSPETSGGYNEQFF
J gene: TRBJ2-1
clone size: .
D gene: TRBD2
V gene: TRBV7-7

CDR3 DNA: TGTGCCAGCAGTAAGAAAGGACAGCTTCCCTATGGCTACACCTTC
CDR3 protein: CASSKKGQLPYGYTF
J gene: TRBJ1-2
clone size: .
D gene: .
V gene: TRBV6-2/TRBV6-3

CDR3 DNA: TGTGCCAGCAGGGCCTCGGACAGGCAAGAGACCCAGTACTTC
CDR3 protein: CASRASDRQETQYF
J gene: TRBJ2-5
clone size: .
D gene: TRBD1
V gene: TRBV7-9

CDR3 DNA: TGTGCCAGCACTTCGCTCAATCAGCCCCAGCATTTT
CDR3 protein: CASTSLNQPQHF
J gene: TRBJ1-5
clone size: .
D gene: .
V gene: TRBV18

CDR3 DNA: TGTGCCAGCAGCCTCGGACAGGTTTCAACCGGGGAGCTGTTTTTT
CDR3 protein: CASSLGQVSTGELFF
J gene: TRBJ2-2
clone size: .
D gene: TRBD1
V gene: TRBV7-9

CDR3 DNA: TGTGCCTGGAGTGTACAGGGGGCAAACAGGGGCTACACCTTC
CDR3 protein: CAWSVQGANRGYTF
J gene: TRBJ1-2
clone size: .
D gene: TRBD1
V gene: TRBV30

CDR3 DNA: TGTGCCAGCCCCAACCCAGGGAAACGGTGGAACATTCAGTACTTC
CDR3 protein: CASPNPGKRWNIQYF
J gene: TRBJ2-4
clone size: .
D gene: .
V gene: TRBV11-1

CDR3 DNA: TGTGCCTGGAGTAGGCCGGCACCCTCTGGAAACACCATATATTTT
CDR3 protein: CAWSRPAPSGNTIYF
J gene: TRBJ1-3
clone size: .
D gene: .
V gene: TRBV30

CDR3 DNA: TGTGCCAGCAGCTTAGAAGTGGGAGGCACTGAAGCTTTCTTT
CDR3 protein: CASSLEVGGTEAFF
J gene: TRBJ1-1
clone size: .
D gene: .
V gene: TRBV11-2

CDR3 DNA: TGTGCCAGTAGTATTGACAGGGAGGCTGGTGGCTACACCTTC
CDR3 protein: CASSIDREAGGYTF
J gene: TRBJ1-2
clone size: once
D gene: TRBD1
V gene: TRBV19

CDR3 DNA: TGTGCCAGCAGCTCTAGCGGGAGTAGTGAGCAGTTCTTC
CDR3 protein: CASSSSGSSEQFF
J gene: TRBJ2-1
clone size: .
D gene: TRBD2
V gene: TRBV5-4

CDR3 DNA: TGTGCCAGCAGTGAACAGGGGGGGAACACTGAAGCTTTCTTT
CDR3 protein: CASSEQGGNTEAFF
J gene: TRBJ1-1
clone size: .
D gene: TRBD1
V gene: TRBV25-1

CDR3 DNA: TGTGCCAGTGCCCTCACCTGGGGCAAGACCTACGAGCAGTACTTC
CDR3 protein: CASALTWGKTYEQYF
J gene: TRBJ2-7
clone size: .
D gene: .
V gene: TRBV19

CDR3 DNA: TGTGCCAGCAGCGTATTGTCAGGGGCCGGCTACACCTTC
CDR3 protein: CASSVLSGAGYTF
J gene: TRBJ1-2
clone size: .
D gene: .
V gene: TRBV9

CDR3 DNA: TGTGCCAGCTCATCCGGACTAGCGGGAGCGTTGGCCGGGGAGCTGTTTTTT
CDR3 protein: CASSSGLAGALAGELFF
J gene: TRBJ2-2
clone size: .
D gene: TRBD2
V gene: TRBV18

CDR3 DNA: TGTGCCAGCAGCCGACCGGGGATAATGAACACTGAAGCTTTCTTT
CDR3 protein: CASSRPGIMNTEAFF
J gene: TRBJ1-1
clone size: .
D gene: .
V gene: TRBV7-9

CDR3 DNA: TGTGCCAGCAGCTTGGGACAGGACAATGAGCAGTTCTTC
CDR3 protein: CASSLGQDNEQFF
J gene: TRBJ2-1
clone size: .
D gene: TRBD1
V gene: TRBV11-2

CDR3 DNA: TGTGCCAGTAGTACGACAGTACTCTACGAGCAGTACTTC
CDR3 protein: CASSTTVLYEQYF
J gene: TRBJ2-7
clone size: .
D gene: .
V gene: TRBV19

CDR3 DNA: TGTGCCAGCAGTACAAGGGGGAGAGAGACCCAGTACTTC
CDR3 protein: CASSTRGRETQYF
J gene: TRBJ2-5
clone size: .
D gene: .
V gene: TRBV11-1

CDR3 DNA: TGTGCCAGCAGCCAAGATGGACAGGGTTCGAGAGAGCAGTACTTC
CDR3 protein: CASSQDGQGSREQYF
J gene: TRBJ2-7
clone size: .
D gene: TRBD1
V gene: TRBV4-2

CDR3 DNA: TGTGCCAGCAGTTTGCGGACAGGAGAGACCCAGTACTTC
CDR3 protein: CASSLRTGETQYF
J gene: TRBJ2-5
clone size: .
D gene: TRBD1
V gene: TRBV2

CDR3 DNA: TGTGCCACAGGGGTCCGGAAGAACACTGAAGCTTTCTTT
CDR3 protein: CATGVRKNTEAFF
J gene: TRBJ1-1
clone size: .
D gene: .
V gene: TRBV12-3/TRBV12-4

CDR3 DNA: TGTGCCAGCTCACCCGCCCCGGGGGGCACTGAAGCTTTCTTT
CDR3 protein: CASSPAPGGTEAFF
J gene: TRBJ1-1
clone size: .
D gene: .
V gene: TRBV18

CDR3 DNA: TGTGCCAGCAGCCCCGTACCCGGGCCGCCGACCTACGAGCAGTACTTC
CDR3 protein: CASSPVPGPPTYEQYF
J gene: TRBJ2-7
clone size: .
D gene: .
V gene: TRBV6-6

CDR3 DNA: TGCGCCAGGAGGACTAGCGGGAGTATGAATGAGCAGTTCTTC
CDR3 protein: CARRTSGSMNEQFF
J gene: TRBJ2-1
clone size: .
D gene: TRBD2
V gene: TRBV10-1

CDR3 DNA: TGTGCCAGCAGCTCACAGGGGCCTGGTGGCTATGGCTACACCTTC
CDR3 protein: CASSSQGPGGYGYTF
J gene: TRBJ1-2
clone size: .
D gene: TRBD1
V gene: TRBV7-2

CDR3 DNA: TGTGCCAGCAGTCCCGCGGTCGGGGGTTTATGGGGAGGCTACACCTTC
CDR3 protein: CASSPAVGGLWGGYTF
J gene: TRBJ1-2
clone size: .
D gene: .
V gene: TRBV11-2

CDR3 DNA: TGTGCCAGCAGTCGCCCCTCCAGACCCTTAGGGGAGCTGTTTTTT
CDR3 protein: CASSRPSRPLGELFF
J gene: TRBJ2-2
clone size: .
D gene: .
V gene: TRBV27

CDR3 DNA: TGTGCCAGCTGCCGACAGTTTTCCACTGAAGCTTTCTTT
CDR3 protein: CASCRQFSTEAFF
J gene: TRBJ1-1
clone size: .
D gene: .
V gene: TRBV12-3/TRBV12-4

CDR3 DNA: TGTGCCAGCAGTTACTCGGGGGACCAGCCCCAGCATTTT
CDR3 protein: CASSYSGDQPQHF
J gene: TRBJ1-5
clone size: .
D gene: .
V gene: TRBV6-5

CDR3 DNA: TGTGCCAGCAGTTACGCCGGGACGGTTGAAGCTTTCTTT
CDR3 protein: CASSYAGTVEAFF
J gene: TRBJ1-1
clone size: once
D gene: .
V gene: TRBV6-2/TRBV6-3

CDR3 DNA: TGTGCCAGCAGCTTCCTAGTCGGGACGGCTACAGGGGAGCAGTACTTC
CDR3 protein: CASSFLVGTATGEQYF
J gene: TRBJ2-7
clone size: .
D gene: .
V gene: TRBV11-2

CDR3 DNA: TGTGCCATCAGTGCTACGTCCTACGAGCAGTACTTC
CDR3 protein: CAISATSYEQYF
J gene: TRBJ2-7
clone size: once
D gene: .
V gene: TRBV10-3

CDR3 DNA: TGTGCCAGCAGCCAAAGGGGACTCTCTCGGGAGCAGTACTTC
CDR3 protein: CASSQRGLSREQYF
J gene: TRBJ2-7
clone size: .
D gene: .
V gene: TRBV6-5

CDR3 DNA: TGTGCCAGCAGCCAAGATTTGAGTCGGCCCCAGCATTTT
CDR3 protein: CASSQDLSRPQHF
J gene: TRBJ1-5
clone size: once
D gene: .
V gene: TRBV3-1/TRBV3-2

CDR3 DNA: TGTGCCAGCAGCCTTCGACTAGCGGAGTACCAAGAGACCCAGTACTTC
CDR3 protein: CASSLRLAEYQETQYF
J gene: TRBJ2-5
clone size: .
D gene: TRBD2
V gene: TRBV5-4

CDR3 DNA: TGTGCCAGCAGACCCGGGACAGCCTCTGGAAACACCATATATTTT
CDR3 protein: CASRPGTASGNTIYF
J gene: TRBJ1-3
clone size: .
D gene: TRBD1
V gene: TRBV6-5

CDR3 DNA: TGTGCCAGCGGGGGTCCTACCCCCAATGAGCAGTTCTTC
CDR3 protein: CASGGPTPNEQFF
J gene: TRBJ2-1
clone size: .
D gene: .
V gene: TRBV6-4

CDR3 DNA: TGCGCCAGTGGGGGACGGACCACAGATACGCAGTATTTT
CDR3 protein: CASGGRTTDTQYF
J gene: TRBJ2-3
clone size: .
D gene: .
V gene: TRBV10-1

CDR3 DNA: TGCGCCAGCAGACGTGACCCTGACTCCTACAATGAGCAGTTCTTC
CDR3 protein: CASRRDPDSYNEQFF
J gene: TRBJ2-1
clone size: .
D gene: .
V gene: TRBV5-1

CDR3 DNA: TGTGCCAGCAGTTTAAAAGGGTCCTACGAGCAGTACTTC
CDR3 protein: CASSLKGSYEQYF
J gene: TRBJ2-7
clone size: .
D gene: .
V gene: TRBV27

CDR3 DNA: TGTGCCAGCAGCCCCGACAGGGCCATAAGATCGGAAGCAAATGAAAAACTGTTTTTT
CDR3 protein: CASSPDRAIRSEANEKLFF
J gene: TRBJ1-4
clone size: .
D gene: TRBD1
V gene: TRBV7-2